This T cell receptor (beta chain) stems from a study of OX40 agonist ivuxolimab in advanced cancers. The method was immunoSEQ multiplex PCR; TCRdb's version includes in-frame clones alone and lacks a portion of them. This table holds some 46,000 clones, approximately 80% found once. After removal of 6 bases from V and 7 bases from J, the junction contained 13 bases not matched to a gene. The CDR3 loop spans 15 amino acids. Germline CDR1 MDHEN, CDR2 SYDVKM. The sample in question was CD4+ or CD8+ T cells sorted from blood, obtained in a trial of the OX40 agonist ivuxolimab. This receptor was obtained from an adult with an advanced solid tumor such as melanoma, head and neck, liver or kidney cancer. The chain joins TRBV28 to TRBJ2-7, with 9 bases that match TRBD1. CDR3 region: CASSRWTGASGEQYF. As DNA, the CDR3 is TGTGCCAGCAGCCGATGGACAGGGGCCTCCGGGGAGCAGTACTTC.